This entry lists 2 T cell receptor beta chains sequenced from one sample in a study of T cell clonality in common variable immunodeficiency. Sequenced by immunoSEQ multiplex PCR; TCRdb stores in-frame clones only, minus some. The sample holds more than 55,000 clones, and no clone turns up only once. The sequenced material came from peripheral blood mononuclear cells. Receptors originate from a person between 18 and 75 years old in good health.

This clone was detected ten times or more. The read ends 3 residues before the CDR3 terminus; that terminus is restored from the germline J gene. The chain carries TRBV2 and TRBJ1-6; 9 bases line up with TRBD1. The CDR3 is made up of 15 amino acids. Per germline, CDR1 SNHLY and CDR2 FYNNEI. V trimming: 6 bases; J trimming: 8 bases; junction bases outside the gene matches: 8. The DNA read from the CDR3 is TGTGCCAGCAGGGGGACAGGGTTGTTGGATTCACCC. This sequence encodes CASRGTGLLDSP. Given in full, the CDR3 is CASRGTGLLDSPLHF.

This clone was recorded at least ten times. Incomplete CDR3 DNA: TGCAGTGCTAGAGATACTGGGCTAACTGACACAGATACG. It is translated as CSARDTGLTDTDT. The entire CDR3 sequence reads CSARDTGLTDTDTQYF. The chain couples TRBV20-1 to TRBJ2-3; D ambiguous. The read ends 3 residues before the CDR3 terminus; that terminus is restored from the germline J gene. Trimming shortened V by 0 bases and J by 2 bases, and 15 bases separated the two germline ends. Germline V lookup: CDR1 DFQATT, CDR2 SNEGSKA (reference sequence). The CDR3 is 16 amino acids.